This T cell receptor (beta chain) was recorded in a study of T cell repertoires in cytomegalovirus infection. Study at large: CMV infection plus the matching HLA type was flagged by public TCR beta signatures. The study, taken as a whole, reports: Predominance within the ex vivo response was attributable to HLA-C-restricted CMV-specific TCR beta clonotypes.

Germline-derived CDR1 and CDR2 are SGHAT and FQDESV (reference sequence). V trimming: 4 bases; J trimming: 6 bases; junction bases outside the gene matches: 14. This CDR3 has 16 amino acids. This clonotype was recorded at least ten times. Its antigen is as yet unknown. Using its own MiXCR run on the reads, TCRdb lists one record per CDR3 protein. The data hold roughly 500,000 distinct CDR3 sequences, with more than 15% observed a single time. Sample: CD8+ T cells from PBMCs. The chain joins TRBV11-1 to TRBJ2-7; TRBD2 matches at 8 bases. The sequence derives from a human donor in good health (CMV status not recorded). Some clones in this sample may be carry-over from other donors' samples. CDR3 protein: CASSSEGRAGGIEQYF. The CDR3 DNA reads TGTGCCAGCAGCTCCGAGGGAAGGGCGGGAGGAATCGAGCAGTACTTC. Supplemented by reference TRBV11-1 and TRBJ2-7, the full variable domain reads EAEVAQSPRYKITEKSQAVAFWCDPISGHATLYWYRQILGQGPELLVQFQDESVVDDSQLPKDRFSAERLKGVDSTLKIQPAELGDSAMYLCASSSEGRAGGIEQYFGPGTRLTVT.